This T cell receptor beta chain was observed in a study of blood T cell repertoires in COVID-19. On the study more broadly: PBMCs, B-cell-depleted T cells, or T cells were the source of the cDNA or gDNA that made up the material.

V lost 1 base and J 3 bases, leaving 12 bases between the germline ends. In germline, CDR1 is SGHVS, CDR2 FQNEAQ. The CDR3 contains 15 residues. Seattle participants joined during active infection and were tracked over time. As handled by the study authors: Quantification of nucleated cells was approximated via reference gene primer amplification. Clones were read by immunoSEQ multiplex PCR, and TCRdb kept only the in-frame ones, dropping some. V and J calls plus clone size are reproduced from that table; the DNA served to infer D and trimming. Of more than 200,000 clones listed, around four fifths are singletons.

Sequencing used peripheral blood. The V call is TRBV7-8, the J call TRBJ1-1; D is unresolved. The receptor comes from an elderly woman with COVID-19, enrolled during active disease. The DNA of the CDR3 is TGTGCCAGCAGCTTAGTTCCGGGTATAGACACTGAAGCTTTCTTT. Its translation is CASSLVPGIDTEAFF.